Listed below are T cell receptor beta chains from one sample, sequenced in a study of cytomegalovirus exposure and HLA in healthy donors. Profiled with immunoSEQ multiplex PCR; TCRdb holds only in-frame clones, not every one. The table shows about 160,000 clones, with around 84% occurring only once. Sequences were obtained from PBMCs. The receptor source for this set is a man between 18 and 29 years old in good health and CMV-seronegative. Each CDR3 is given with its conserved first and last residue. Each record gives: V gene, J gene, clone size, D gene, CDR3 DNA, CDR3 protein. A D gene is named only where the DNA matches it firmly. Some rows have no size entry. The others give once, few or many, or a class for an expanded clone.

TRBV30	TRBJ2-3	-	TRBD2	TGTGCCTGGACCCTACCGACGGGGGGGCCGAGAAATACGCAGTATTTT	CAWTLPTGGPRNTQYF
TRBV7-9	TRBJ2-2	-	-	TGTGCCAGCAGCTCAGGGACACCGAACACCGGGGAGCTGTTTTTT	CASSSGTPNTGELFF
TRBV6-5	TRBJ1-3	-	-	TGTGCCAGCAGTTTAACAGGGCTCCTCTCTGGAAACACCATATATTTT	CASSLTGLLSGNTIYF
TRBV5-1	TRBJ1-3	once	TRBD1	TGCGCCAGCAGCACGGGACAGACTTACTCTGGAAACACCGTATATTTT	CASSTGQTYSGNTVYF
TRBV7-8	TRBJ2-1	-	TRBD2	TGTGCCAGCAGCGGACTAGCGGAGATGGATGGCTCCTACAATGAGCAGTTCTTC	CASSGLAEMDGSYNEQFF
TRBV15	TRBJ2-1	-	-	TGTGCCACCGCGCAGCGGGTGGCCTACAATGAGCAGTTCTTC	CATAQRVAYNEQFF
TRBV6-6	TRBJ2-2	-	-	TGTGCCAGCACCTACCTCTGGCAGGAGAACACCGGGGAGCTGTTTTTT	CASTYLWQENTGELFF
TRBV27	TRBJ1-6	-	-	TGTGCCAGCAGGCAAGCGGGTCGTGCTTCACCCCTCCACTTT	CASRQAGRASPLHF
TRBV28	TRBJ2-4	-	-	TGTGCCAGCAGTACCCCAGCGGGCCTAGCCAAAAACATTCAGTACTTC	CASSTPAGLAKNIQYF
TRBV6-5	TRBJ2-1	-	TRBD1	TGTGCCAGCAGTCCTAGGACAGGCGACAATGAGCAGTTCTTC	CASSPRTGDNEQFF
TRBV18	TRBJ2-5	-	TRBD1	TGTGCCAGCTCTCCAGACAGGGACGAGACCCAGTACTTC	CASSPDRDETQYF
TRBV7-3	TRBJ1-1	-	-	TGTGCCAGCAGCACCCAGGGAGGGATGGACACTGAAGCTTTCTTT	CASSTQGGMDTEAFF
TRBV28	TRBJ1-5	-	TRBD1	TGTGCCAGCAGTTTGTCGGACAGGGGGCCTCGCCAGCCCCAGCATTTT	CASSLSDRGPRQPQHF
TRBV27	TRBJ2-2	once	TRBD1	TGTGCCAGCAAAAGACGGGACAGGGGGCTAGGCACCGGGGAGCTGTTTTTT	CASKRRDRGLGTGELFF
TRBV5-6	TRBJ2-3	-	TRBD2	TGTGCCAGCAGCCTTAGCGGGAGCACAGATACGCAGTATTTT	CASSLSGSTDTQYF
TRBV5-1	TRBJ1-4	-	TRBD1	TGCGCCAGCAGCCCGGGGACAGGGAATGAAAAACTGTTTTTT	CASSPGTGNEKLFF
TRBV10-2	TRBJ1-1	-	-	TGCGCCAGCAGTGAGTGGGGCCTAAACACTGAAGCTTTCTTT	CASSEWGLNTEAFF
TRBV5-1	TRBJ2-5	-	TRBD2	TGCGCCAGCAGCGTTAGCGGGGGCCAAGAGACCCAGTACTTC	CASSVSGGQETQYF
TRBV6-4	TRBJ2-5	-	TRBD1	TGTGCCAGAAACCGGACAGGAGATTCCCAAGAGACCCAGTACTTC	CARNRTGDSQETQYF
TRBV19	TRBJ2-7	-	-	TGTGCCAGTAGTTCCACGGGGGGCAGGTTTGATGAGCAGTACTTC	CASSSTGGRFDEQYF
TRBV10-3	TRBJ1-1	-	TRBD1	TGTGCCATCAGTGAGAGGGGGGACAGGGGGCCAGGCACTGAAGCTTTCTTT	CAISERGDRGPGTEAFF
TRBV11-2	TRBJ2-3	-	-	TGTGCCAGCAGCCCCGTTCTAGGAAACACAGATACGCAGTATTTT	CASSPVLGNTDTQYF
TRBV5-1	TRBJ2-7	-	TRBD1	TGCGCCAGCAGGGGGACAGGGGACTACGAGCAGTACTTC	CASRGTGDYEQYF
TRBV14	TRBJ2-3	-	-	TGTGCCAGCAGCCCTTTCCGAAGCGCTAGCACAGATACGCAGTATTTT	CASSPFRSASTDTQYF
TRBV6-4	TRBJ2-1	-	-	TGTGCCAGCAGCCCCGGATCCAGCGCCCCCTACAATGAGCAGTTCTTC	CASSPGSSAPYNEQFF
TRBV2	TRBJ1-2	-	TRBD1	TGTGCCAGCAGCGACCGGGACAGGGCTGGCTACACCTTC	CASSDRDRAGYTF
TRBV9	TRBJ2-1	-	TRBD2	TGTGCCAGCTCGGGGGGGAGCTCCTACAATGAGCAGTTCTTC	CASSGGSSYNEQFF
TRBV7-3	TRBJ2-7	-	TRBD1	TGTGCCAGCAGCCTAAGGTCCGTGTTTGGTACAGGGGGCTCCTACGAGCAGTACTTC	CASSLRSVFGTGGSYEQYF
TRBV9	TRBJ2-6	-	TRBD1	TGTGCCAGCAGCGCAGGGACAGGGGTTTTGGCCAACGTCCTGACTTTC	CASSAGTGVLANVLTF
TRBV28	TRBJ2-7	-	TRBD1	TGTGCCAGCATTCCTGGCGGGACAGGGGGCGAGCAGTACTTC	CASIPGGTGGEQYF
TRBV7-2	TRBJ1-2	-	-	TGTGCCAGCAGCCACCCCCTAGGGGGTTTCTATGGCTACACCTTC	CASSHPLGGFYGYTF
TRBV18	TRBJ1-1	-	-	TGTGCCAGCTCCCCAACCCGACAGAACACTGAAGCTTTCTTT	CASSPTRQNTEAFF
TRBV11-2	TRBJ2-1	-	TRBD2	TGTGCCAGCCAAGTGATTAGCGGGGGGGCAAGAGAGCAGTTCTTC	CASQVISGGAREQFF
TRBV27	TRBJ2-5	few	-	TGTGCCAGCAGTTATACCCCGTGGGGCGCGGAGGAGACCCAGTACTTC	CASSYTPWGAEETQYF
TRBV28	TRBJ2-5	-	TRBD2	TGTGCCAGCAGTCTCCTAGGGGCGGGAGGGCTTCTGGAGACCCAGTACTTC	CASSLLGAGGLLETQYF
TRBV28	TRBJ1-4	-	-	TGTGCCAGCAGTTTTCGGCCTACCACGGGAAAACTGTTTTTT	CASSFRPTTGKLFF
TRBV4-1	TRBJ2-1	few	-	TGCGCCAGCAGCCGGAACCCACAGGGTTCCCTTGACGGTGAGCAGTTCTTC	CASSRNPQGSLDGEQFF
TRBV29-1	TRBJ2-7	once	-	TGCAGCGTTGACTCAGGGGACGAGCAGTACTTC	CSVDSGDEQYF
TRBV25-1	TRBJ1-4	-	TRBD1	TGTGCCAGCAGTGAATGGGGACAGGGAGGCGAAAAACTGTTTTTT	CASSEWGQGGEKLFF
TRBV7-9	TRBJ2-5	-	-	TGTGCCAGCAGCTTTGTGACAGAAGAGACCCAGTACTTC	CASSFVTEETQYF
TRBV27	TRBJ1-1	-	-	TGTGCCAGCGGACCTCTGGGGAGCACTGAAGCTTTCTTT	CASGPLGSTEAFF